The 29 T cell receptor beta chains below come from one sample, sequenced in a study of blood T cell repertoires in COVID-19 (dated by TCRdb to about 2020). Libraries were constructed by the immunoSEQ multiplex PCR assay. Entries here come from immuneACCESS through TCRdb and include only in-frame sequences with V and J called. Some clones fail to appear in such tables; in the studies checked, an unresolved V gene covers under half of the shortfall, and the cause of the remainder is unknown. The sample has around 26,000 clones on record, around 90% of them singletons. Approximately 2.5% of the sample is held by the ten biggest clonotypes. The sequencing input was peripheral blood. Receptors originate from a human donor in a cohort sampled during active COVID-19.

The chain carries TRBV5-4 and TRBJ1-4; 7 nucleotides line up with TRBD1. The CDR3 loop spans 14 amino acids. J gave up 5 bases and V 4 bases, and 5 bases lay outside the gene matches. Germline V lookup: CDR1 SGHNT, CDR2 YYREEE (reference sequence). CDR3 loop: CASSRDRPNEKLFF. CDR3 in DNA: TGTGCCAGCAGCCGGGACAGACCGAATGAAAAACTGTTTTTT. The variable domain in full, completed from reference TRBV5-4 and TRBJ1-4, reads ETGVTQSPTHLIKTRGQQVTLRCSSQSGHNTVSWYQQALGQGPQFIFQYYREEENGRGNFPPRFSGLQFPNYSSELNVNALELDDSALYLCASSRDRPNEKLFFGSGTQLSVL.

CDR3 in DNA: TGTGCCAGCCGGTTTGGAGGGTCTACCGGGGAGCTGTTTTTT. Its translation: CASRFGGSTGELFF. This sequence joins TRBV6-6 and TRBJ2-2; D is possibly TRBD2 (6 bases). This CDR3 has 14 residues. Trimming pared 8 bases from V and 5 bases from J, leaving 15 bases between. In germline, CDR1 is MNHNY, CDR2 SVGAGI (reference sequence).

The genes are TRBV5-1 and TRBJ1-1, with D perhaps matching TRBD1 (6 bases). This CDR3 comprises 14 residues. V gave up 3 bases and J gave up 1 base, with 10 bases separating them. Germline CDR1 reads SGHRS; CDR2 reads YFSETQ. The CDR3 region is CASSYGTPNTEAFF. CDR3 nucleotide sequence: TGCGCCAGCAGCTATGGGACACCGAACACTGAAGCTTTCTTT.

The gene calls are TRBV5-4 and TRBJ1-6; 10 bases are a match to TRBD1. V lost 0 bases, J lost 0 bases, and 3 bases stayed unmatched. CDR1 is SGHNT and CDR2 is YYREEE in the germline V gene (reference sequence). This CDR3 is 18 amino acids long. The DNA of the CDR3 is TGTGCCAGCAGCTTGGGGGGACAGGGGAGCTCCTATAATTCACCCCTCCACTTT. This encodes CASSLGGQGSSYNSPLHF.

This clone showed up just a few times. A read error may account for a junction end that differs from germline. This rearrangement joins TRBV11-2 to TRBJ1-5, with D possibly being TRBD1 (6 bases). Per germline, CDR1 SGHAT and CDR2 FQNNGV. This CDR3 spans 15 amino acids. CDR3 nucleotides: TGTGCCAGCAGCGTAGACAGGCCGTTGAATCAGCCCCAGCATTTT. It codes for CASSVDRPLNQPQHF.

This chain connects TRBV7-2 to TRBJ2-5, with D maybe TRBD1 (6 bases). Trimming took off 3 bases at V and 2 bases at J, with 7 bases between the two ends. CDR1 is SGHTA and CDR2 is FQGNSA in the germline V gene. The CDR3 has 13 amino acids. CDR3 sequence reads: CASSFQGQETQYF. In nucleotides, the CDR3 is TGTGCCAGCAGCTTCCAGGGGCAAGAGACCCAGTACTTC.

The chain combines TRBV15 with TRBJ1-6, with D tentatively TRBD1 (6 bases). CDR1 is LNHNV, CDR2 YYDKDF, per germline (reference sequence). V was cut by 3 bases and J by 5 bases, with 20 bases left in between. The CDR3 loop spans 18 amino acids. CDR3 coding DNA: TGTGCCACCAGCAGGGAGCCCCCTACAGGGTGGGATAATTCACCCCTCCACTTT. It codes for CATSREPPTGWDNSPLHF.

The CDR3 here is CASQIQGANTEAFF. The CDR3 DNA reads TGTGCCAGCCAAATACAGGGGGCGAACACTGAAGCTTTCTTT. The chain has TRBV27 and TRBJ1-1; 9 bases map to TRBD1. V gave up 8 bases and J gave up 1 base; unmatched junction bases: 5. The CDR3 is 14 amino acids. CDR1 is MNHEY, CDR2 SMNVEV, per germline (reference sequence).

The V and J genes are TRBV25-1 and TRBJ2-1; no clear D. V was clipped by 8 bases and J by 0 bases, with 11 bases between them. The CDR3 loop spans 14 amino acids. Germline loops: CDR1 MGHDK, CDR2 SYGVNS. The CDR3 DNA reads TGTGCCAGCCTGCTAGGAAGCTCCTACAATGAGCAGTTCTTC. This translates into CASLLGSSYNEQFF.

This rearrangement joins TRBV6-5 to TRBJ1-3; TRBD1 is a possible D gene (5 bases). V dropped 5 bases and J dropped 5 bases, with 13 bases sitting between them. The CDR3 has 14 amino acids. CDR1 is MNHEY and CDR2 is SVGAGI in the germline V gene. The CDR3 spells CASSIDSYRNTIYF. DNA of the CDR3: TGTGCCAGCAGTATAGACAGCTATCGAAACACCATATATTTT.

The chain joins TRBV4-2 to TRBJ2-1, with 15 bases aligning to TRBD2. CDR3 length: 18 residues. The ends lost 0 bases at V and 6 bases at J; junction bases unmatched: 6. The germline CDR1 and CDR2 sequences are LGHNA and YNFKEQ. CDR3 in amino acids: CASSQEGVGLAGGNEQFF. The CDR3 nucleotides are TGTGCCAGCAGCCAAGAAGGTGTGGGACTAGCGGGGGGCAATGAGCAGTTCTTC.

This chain uses TRBV6-5 with TRBJ1-2; tentative D call: TRBD1 (6 bases). CDR1 and CDR2 from the germline V gene are MNHEY and SVGAGI. The CDR3 is 16 amino acids. V lost 0 bases and J lost 0, with 11 bases in between. CDR3 loop: CASSYSVRGPNYGYTF. CDR3 in DNA: TGTGCCAGCAGTTACTCGGTCAGGGGCCCTAACTATGGCTACACCTTC.

V and J are TRBV19 and TRBJ2-7; no clear D. V dropped 5 bases and J dropped 2 bases, with 10 bases sitting between them. Germline V lookup: CDR1 LNHDA, CDR2 SQIVND (reference sequence). This CDR3 comprises 13 residues. The CDR3 nucleotides are TGTGCCAGTAGTCCACTTGTAGCCTACGAGCAGTACTTC. Its translation is CASSPLVAYEQYF.

V is TRBV5-8 and J is TRBJ1-4; no clear D. The germline CDR1 and CDR2 sequences are SGHTS and YDEGEE. V was shortened by 6 bases and J by 5 bases, with 17 bases between the two germline ends. CDR3 size: 15 residues. CDR3 bases: TGTGCCAGCAACTCGGGTCCTAGTGGAAATGAAAAACTGTTTTTT. Protein sequence: CASNSGPSGNEKLFF. The full variable domain, its missing parts supplied by reference TRBV5-8 and TRBJ1-4, is EAGVTQSPTHLIKTRGQQATLRCSPISGHTSVYWYQQALGLGLQFLLWYDEGEERNRGNFPPRFSGRQFPNYSSELNVNALELEDSALYLCASNSGPSGNEKLFFGSGTQLSVL.

The gene calls are TRBV7-3 and TRBJ2-7, with D tentatively TRBD1 (5 bases). The CDR3 is 14 residues long. Per the germline V gene, CDR1 is SGHTA and CDR2 is FQGTGA. V was trimmed by 5 bases and J by 3 bases, leaving 14 bases between them. For the CDR3, the DNA is TGTGCCAGCAGCGCTCAGGGTGGGGACTACGAGCAGTACTTC. This codes for CASSAQGGDYEQYF.

The V call is TRBV19, the J call TRBJ2-7; possibly TRBD1 for D (6 bases). V gave up 7 bases and J gave up 5 bases, with 18 bases separating them. Germline CDR1 is LNHDA and CDR2 is SQIVND (reference sequence). This CDR3 has 14 amino acids. CDR3 amino acids: CASTATGLNHEQYF. The DNA of the CDR3 is TGTGCCAGTACCGCGACAGGTCTAAACCACGAGCAGTACTTC.

The chain uses TRBV7-9 and TRBJ2-2, with 14 bases fitting TRBD2. The CDR3 consists of 19 residues. V shed 0 bases, J shed 0 bases, and the junction held 3 bases outside the gene matches. Germline assignment: CDR1 SEHNR and CDR2 FQNEAQ (reference sequence). Written as DNA, the CDR3 is TGTGCCAGCAGCTTAGCTTGGACTAGCGGGGGGCCGAACACCGGGGAGCTGTTTTTT. Its protein is CASSLAWTSGGPNTGELFF.

The J gene is TRBJ1-2, the V gene TRBV7-2; possible D gene TRBD1, 5 bases. Germline assignment: CDR1 SGHTA and CDR2 FQGNSA. This CDR3 comprises 13 residues. Trimming left V 5 bases short and J 8 bases short, with 15 bases between. The CDR3 DNA follows: TGTGCCAGCAGCGGCGACAGAAAGAGGGGCTACACCTTC. Protein: CASSGDRKRGYTF.

The chain is built from TRBV9 and TRBJ1-2, with 8 bases lining up with TRBD1. Germline loops: CDR1 SGDLS, CDR2 YYNGEE. The V and J ends lost 6 bases and 1 base, in that order; junction bases with no gene match: 5. The CDR3 totals 14 residues. CDR3 amino acids: CASKRTGFNYGYTF. As DNA, the CDR3 is TGTGCCAGCAAAAGGACAGGGTTTAACTATGGCTACACCTTC.

The V and J genes are TRBV7-3 and TRBJ1-6, with TRBD1 identical over 7 bases. This CDR3 region has 15 residues. Germline lookup yields CDR1 SGHTA and CDR2 FQGTGA. V lost 0 bases to trimming and J lost 10 bases; unmatched junction nucleotides: 6. CDR3 bases: TGTGCCAGCAGCTTAACAGGGGGCTTCTACTCACCCCTCCACTTT. This encodes CASSLTGGFYSPLHF.

The V gene is TRBV6-5, the J gene TRBJ1-4; TRBD1 matches at 7 bases. V lost 6 bases and J lost 2; bases outside the gene matches: 6. Germline V gene lookup returns CDR1 MNHEY and CDR2 SVGAGI. The length of the CDR3 is 15 residues. The CDR3, as DNA: TGTGCCAGCAGAGCGACAGGGACCACTAATGAAAAACTGTTTTTT. Its translation is CASRATGTTNEKLFF.

The rearrangement links TRBV29-1 to TRBJ1-1; a weak D match, TRBD1 (6 bases). The V end was cut by 8 bases, the J end by 1 base, with 17 bases between. This CDR3 has 14 amino acids. CDR1 is SQVTM, CDR2 ANQGSEA, per germline. CDR3 DNA sequence: TGCAGCACCATCCAGGGGAACAAGAACACTGAAGCTTTCTTT. It specifies CSTIQGNKNTEAFF.

Worth noting for this clone: At one of its ends the junction is not consistent with the germline gene, which may arise from a read error. The chain joins TRBV18 to TRBJ1-1; tentatively, D is TRBD1 (5 bases). Germline V gene lookup returns CDR1 KGHSH and CDR2 LQKENI. This CDR3 is built from 13 residues. For the CDR3, the DNA is TGTGCCAGCTCACCGCCAGGGAACCCTGAAGCTTTCTTT. This translates into CASSPPGNPEAFF.

This chain joins TRBV10-3 and TRBJ2-6, with TRBD1 identical over 7 bases. The CDR3 contains 20 residues. Trimming took 4 bases from V and 2 from J; bases not matched to a gene: 17. Germline CDR1 ENHRY, CDR2 SYGVKD. Here the CDR3 reads CAISARQGVASEAGANVLTF. The DNA for the CDR3 is TGTGCCATCAGTGCAAGACAGGGAGTAGCGAGCGAAGCTGGGGCCAACGTCCTGACTTTC.

The V gene is TRBV5-1, the J gene TRBJ2-7; 11 nucleotides align to TRBD2. This CDR3 spans 14 amino acids. CDR1 and CDR2 from the germline V gene are SGHRS and YFSETQ. V lost 5 bases to trimming and J lost 3 bases; unmatched junction nucleotides: 4. The CDR3 coding sequence is TGCGCCAGCAGTAGCGGGGGGGCATACTACGAGCAGTACTTC. Translating it yields CASSSGGAYYEQYF.

The V call is TRBV3-1 (or the pseudogene TRBV3-2), the J call TRBJ1-4, with D perhaps matching TRBD1 (5 bases). Germline V gene sequence: CDR1 LGHDT, CDR2 YNNKEL (reference sequence). The V and J ends lost 4 bases and 8 bases respectively, with 17 bases between them. The CDR3 has 15 residues. The CDR3 DNA reads TGTGCCAGCAGCCCCACGGGGGGGGGAAGGGAAAAACTGTTTTTT. Encoded protein: CASSPTGGGREKLFF.

The genes are TRBV5-1 and TRBJ2-2, with D possibly being TRBD1 (6 bases). Germline CDR1 is SGHRS and CDR2 is YFSETQ. Trimming left V 4 bases short and J 7 bases short, with 17 bases between. CDR3 length: 15 amino acids. The CDR3 here is CASSPGTTASGELFF. In DNA form, the CDR3 reads TGCGCCAGCAGCCCCGGGACAACCGCAAGCGGGGAGCTGTTTTTT.

V gene TRBV12-5 combines with J gene TRBJ2-3; TRBD2 agrees at 13 bases. This CDR3 region has 17 residues. Losses at the gene ends were 9 bases for V and 9 bases for J; bases not matched to a gene: 18. Germline V gene sequence: CDR1 LGHNT, CDR2 FRNRAP. CDR3 DNA: TGTGCTAGCACGTCAATAACAAAACTAGCGGGGGGGTCAACGCAGTATTTT. It translates to CASTSITKLAGGSTQYF.

CDR3 amino acids: CASSQKTGGYGYTF. The DNA of the CDR3 is TGCGCCAGCAGCCAGAAAACAGGGGGGTATGGCTACACCTTC. The rearrangement joins TRBV4-1 to TRBJ1-2; 8 nucleotides match TRBD1. Unmatched junction bases numbered 5, after V lost 3 bases and J lost 5 bases. CDR3 size: 14 residues. Per the germline V gene, CDR1 is MGHRA and CDR2 is YSYEKL.